These T cell receptor beta chains were read from a single sample in a study of blood T cell repertoires in COVID-19. Produced via immunoSEQ multiplex PCR; TCRdb's table is partial and in-frame only. The table includes about 140,000 clones, approximately 80% detected once. Sequenced input: PBMCs or T cells enriched from blood (not recorded which). Receptors were obtained from a woman in her forties who had recovered from COVID-19. Both conserved end residues are part of each CDR3. Fields, in order: clone size, J gene, V gene, CDR3 protein. Clone sizes are given selectively: once, few, many, or a class where the clone is expanded.

NA,TRBJ2-1,TRBV18,CASSQRTGTGDNEQFF
NA,TRBJ2-5,TRBV27,CASSPLVGGQETQYF
NA,TRBJ2-1,TRBV7-3,CASSSSGRSYNEQFF
NA,TRBJ2-1,TRBV30,CAWRASRKGNEQFF
NA,TRBJ1-5,TRBV15,CATSRDSAGYSNQPQHF
once,TRBJ2-5,TRBV11-2,CASSISGTGGWETQYF
NA,TRBJ1-5,TRBV19,CASSGGYGNQPQHF
once,TRBJ1-1,TRBV6-4,CAPRVAFRERVTEAFF
NA,TRBJ2-1,TRBV5-6,CASSRSGRAINEQFF
few,TRBJ2-3,TRBV2,CASDPGVDTQYF
NA,TRBJ1-5,TRBV4-1,CASSPGTGRINQPQHF
NA,TRBJ1-4,TRBV5-1,CASSLEGGPRGEKLFF
once,TRBJ2-7,TRBV10-3,CAISGSGYEQYF
few,TRBJ1-2,TRBV5-5,CASTSMGQENYGYTF
NA,TRBJ1-1,TRBV5-1,CASKEGKNMNTEAFF
NA,TRBJ1-6,TRBV11-2,CASSLSNSPLHF
NA,TRBJ2-3,TRBV5-1,CASSLGLAEGTDTQYF
NA,TRBJ2-7,TRBV27,CASSPPGVHEQYF
NA,TRBJ2-3,TRBV9,CASSPGGLYRDTQYF
NA,TRBJ2-5,TRBV4-1,CASSQVSDGAQYF
NA,TRBJ1-4,TRBV12-3/TRBV12-4,CASSLARNEKLFF
NA,TRBJ1-1,TRBV5-1,CASSLGAGAEAFF
NA,TRBJ2-1,TRBV3-1/TRBV3-2,CASTPLAGRNEQFF
NA,TRBJ1-3,TRBV5-6,CASSLVGQPSSGNTIYF
NA,TRBJ1-2,TRBV20-1,CSAPTDYGYTF
NA,TRBJ2-3,TRBV5-6,CASSLAGAGGWGTDTQYF
few,TRBJ1-5,TRBV28,CAIGRAGSQPQHF
NA,TRBJ2-5,TRBV5-4,CASSPRGRPNGTQYF
NA,TRBJ1-4,TRBV5-4,CASSLGTALNEKLFF
NA,TRBJ2-3,TRBV7-8,CASTPLGGPVTDTQYF
NA,TRBJ1-5,TRBV9,CASSKGVGALNQPQHF
NA,TRBJ1-1,TRBV27,CASQQGANTEAFF
NA,TRBJ1-2,TRBV7-9,CASSSLRLNYGYTF
NA,TRBJ2-1,TRBV6-5,CASSYVIGANEQFF
NA,TRBJ1-2,TRBV5-6,CASSLYEGLTGGYTF
few,TRBJ1-2,TRBV4-1,CASSQPGQYGYTF
NA,TRBJ2-7,TRBV15,CATSERRGNYEQYF
NA,TRBJ2-2,TRBV5-1,CASTPGLGGLRELFF
once,TRBJ1-4,TRBV7-8,CASSPTTNEKLFF
NA,TRBJ2-3,TRBV3-1/TRBV3-2,CASSQVGGRGTDTQYF
NA,TRBJ2-2,TRBV5-4,CASSFRLGGELFF